This T cell receptor (beta chain) was sequenced for a study of T cells in Graves' hyperthyroidism and ophthalmopathy. Study information: Before any treatment, at initial diagnosis, peripheral blood was collected.

The source material, RNA transcripts, was used to amplify TCR beta CDR3 regions. Researchers ran a first-round RT-PCR on the TCR CDR3 using the HTBI primer set. Each CDR3 protein gets one entry after TCRdb re-called the multiplex PCR reads with MiXCR. Found here are a few hundred thousand distinct CDR3 sequences, more than 13% of them singletons; the top ten hold about 33%. Of note for this clonotype: Its antigen is as yet unknown.

Out of roughly 10 ml of fresh peripheral blood came the PBMCs. Study-wide results and caveats: Most thyroid clonotypes expanded above 0.001 were also detected in blood.

The sequencing input was blood. The TCR originated in a woman in her 30s with Graves' hyperthyroidism.

The CDR3: CASSLVEVLRTSGTYNEQFF. Written as DNA, the CDR3 is TGTGCCAGCAGCTTAGTCGAGGTTCTCCGGACTAGCGGAACCTACAATGAGCAGTTCTTC. The chain combines TRBV7-8 with TRBJ2-1, with 10 bases identical to TRBD2. CDR3 length: 20 amino acids. V shed 1 base and J 2 bases; nucleotides not matched to a gene: 14. CDR1 and CDR2 from the germline V gene are SGHVS and FQNEAQ.